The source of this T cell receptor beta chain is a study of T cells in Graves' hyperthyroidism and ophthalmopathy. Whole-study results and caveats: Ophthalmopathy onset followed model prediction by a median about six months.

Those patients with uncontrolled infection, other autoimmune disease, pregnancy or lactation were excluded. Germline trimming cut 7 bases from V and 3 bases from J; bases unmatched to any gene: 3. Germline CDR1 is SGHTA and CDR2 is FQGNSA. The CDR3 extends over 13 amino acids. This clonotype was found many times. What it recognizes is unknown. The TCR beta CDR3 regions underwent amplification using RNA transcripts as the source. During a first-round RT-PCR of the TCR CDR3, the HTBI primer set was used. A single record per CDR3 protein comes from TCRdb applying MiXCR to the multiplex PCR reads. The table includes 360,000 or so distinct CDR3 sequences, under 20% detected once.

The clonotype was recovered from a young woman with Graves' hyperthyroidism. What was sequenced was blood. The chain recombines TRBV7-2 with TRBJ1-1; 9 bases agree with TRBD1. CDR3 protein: CASTWDRDTEAFF. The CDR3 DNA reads TGTGCCAGCACTTGGGACAGGGACACTGAAGCTTTCTTT.